This T cell receptor (beta chain) was identified during a study of OX40 agonist ivuxolimab in advanced cancers. In the study overall: Ivuxolimab was an agonistic, fully human IgG2 monoclonal antibody directed against OX40 (CD134), a costimulatory receptor. Intravenous ivuxolimab was administered to patients every 2 weeks at six dose levels: 0.01, 0.1, 0.3, 1.5, 3 and 10 mg/kg. Of the approximately 54 dose-escalation patients, hepatocellular carcinoma was present in about 19, melanoma in around 15, renal cell carcinoma in 9 and head and neck cancer in 9. A male proportion of around 80% and a mean age of approximately 55 years, ranging from about 20 to 85, were recorded for the dose-escalation cohort. Prior anti-PD-1, anti-PD-L1 or anti-CTLA-4 therapy was permitted, and checkpoint inhibitors had been received by about 44% of dose-escalation patients. Partial responses were achieved by three dose-escalation patients, of whom one had hepatocellular carcinoma and two had cutaneous melanoma. The point of sequencing TCRbeta in the periphery was to test whether ivuxolimab changed TCR sequence diversity and drove clonal T-cell expansion. The monotherapy dose-escalation portion (N of about 50 patients) of the phase I ivuxolimab trial is reported in the paper.

To note about this clone: Its antigen is currently not known. One base away there is no much larger clone; base qualities are not given.

On the study overall, not on this receptor specifically: Antigen specificity was not determined for the clonally expanded peripheral T cells. Low levels of normalized T-cell clonal expansion were also seen in some patients who did not respond. After ivuxolimab, more expanded clones were found on average in CD8+ T cells than in CD4+ T cells. In partial responders in the 0.1-3.0 mg/kg groups, normalized peripheral clonal expansion was found to be among the lowest, especially among CD8+ T cells. At doses of 0.1 to 3.0 mg/kg, clonal expansion of both CD4+ and CD8+ T cells in blood was seen between baseline and week 6.

The trial excluded patients who had a history of autoimmune disease or were on systemic immunosuppression. Peripheral blood for TCR sequencing was collected from all dose cohorts at baseline, on cycle 4 day 1, and on cycle 7 day 1. The samples were drawn from a first-in-human, open-label, multicenter phase I dose-escalation trial of ivuxolimab. Adults with locally advanced or metastatic head and neck squamous cell, hepatocellular, melanoma or renal cell carcinoma were enrolled in the trial. Before TCR sequencing, CD4+ and CD8+ T cells were separately sorted from peripheral blood. For sequencing of the TCRbeta CDR3 region, genomic DNA was extracted from the sorted cells. The immunoSEQ Assay was used to sequence the TCRbeta CDR3 regions. Imported from immuneACCESS, the table was reduced by TCRdb to in-frame sequences with V and J called. These copies leave out some clones; in studies compared against another copy, an unresolved V gene accounts for under half, and the cause of the remainder is not known. This sample lists about 63,000 clones; 90% to 95% were detected once. The ten top clones hold 4.2% of the sample.

The CDR3, from cysteine to phenylalanine, totals 15 residues. Only the CDR3 DNA is retained, 45 bases long and in frame from the first base. CDR1 MDHEN and CDR2 SYDVKM are derived from the germline V gene. Trimming costs V 5 bases and J 3 bases, and their ends lie 14 bases apart. The TCR originated in an adult with an advanced solid tumor such as melanoma, head and neck, liver or kidney cancer. The chain is encoded by TRBV28 joined to TRBJ1-5; no D segment can be confidently identified. This specimen consisted of CD4+ or CD8+ T cells sorted from blood, obtained in a trial of the OX40 agonist ivuxolimab. The CDR3 in this case is CASSPPTRHNQPQHF. The DNA sequence is TGTGCCAGCAGTCCCCCGACACGGCACAATCAGCCCCAGCATTTT. When the CDR3 is completed using the reference TRBV28 and TRBJ1-5 genes on either side, the full variable domain is DVKVTQSSRYLVKRTGEKVFLECVQDMDHENMFWYRQDPGLGLRLIYFSYDVKMKEKGDIPEGYSVSREKKERFSLILESASTNQTSMYLCASSPPTRHNQPQHFGDGTRLSIL.